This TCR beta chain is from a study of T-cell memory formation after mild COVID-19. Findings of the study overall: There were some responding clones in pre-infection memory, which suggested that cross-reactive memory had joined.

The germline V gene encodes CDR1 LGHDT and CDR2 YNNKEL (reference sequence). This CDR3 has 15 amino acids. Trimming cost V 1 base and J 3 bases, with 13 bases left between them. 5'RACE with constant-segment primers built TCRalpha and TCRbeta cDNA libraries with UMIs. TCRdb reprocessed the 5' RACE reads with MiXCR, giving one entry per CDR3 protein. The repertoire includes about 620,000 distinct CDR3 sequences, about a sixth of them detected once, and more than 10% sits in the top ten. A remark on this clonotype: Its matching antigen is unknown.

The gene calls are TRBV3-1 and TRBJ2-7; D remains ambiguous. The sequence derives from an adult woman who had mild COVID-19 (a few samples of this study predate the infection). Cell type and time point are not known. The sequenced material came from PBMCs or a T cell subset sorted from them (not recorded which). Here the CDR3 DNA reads TGTGCCAGCAGCCAAGTGTGTCTGAGACACTACGAGCAGTACTTC. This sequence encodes CASSQVCLRHYEQYF.